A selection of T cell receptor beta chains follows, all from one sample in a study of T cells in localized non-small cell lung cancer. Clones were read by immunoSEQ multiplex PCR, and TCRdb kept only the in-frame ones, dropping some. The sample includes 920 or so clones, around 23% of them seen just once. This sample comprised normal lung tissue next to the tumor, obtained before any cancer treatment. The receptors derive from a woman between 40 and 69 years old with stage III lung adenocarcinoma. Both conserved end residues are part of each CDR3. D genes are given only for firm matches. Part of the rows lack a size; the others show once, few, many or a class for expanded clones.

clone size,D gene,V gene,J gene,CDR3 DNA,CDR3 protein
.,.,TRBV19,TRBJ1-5,TGTGCCAGTACTCTAGGGGAGGGGAGAAGCAATCAGCCCCAGCATTTT,CASTLGEGRSNQPQHF
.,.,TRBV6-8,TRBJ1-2,TGTGCCAGCAGACCAGGGTTTTATGGCTACACCTTC,CASRPGFYGYTF
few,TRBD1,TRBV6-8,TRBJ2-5,TGTGCCAGCAGTACTCCGGGACAGGGGAATCGGCAAGAGACCCAGTACTTC,CASSTPGQGNRQETQYF
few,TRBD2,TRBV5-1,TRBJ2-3,TGCGCCAGCAGCTTGGGTCGGGGGGGCACAGATACGCAGTATTTT,CASSLGRGGTDTQYF
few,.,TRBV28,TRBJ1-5,TGTGCCAGCAGAGGCGGCAATCAGCCCCAGCATTTT,CASRGGNQPQHF
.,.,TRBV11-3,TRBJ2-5,TGTGCCAGCACCCTAGGGGCCTCCGACCAAGAGACCCAGTACTTC,CASTLGASDQETQYF
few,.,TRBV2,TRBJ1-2,TGTGCCAGCAGTGAAATCGGCCCCGAAAGCCATGGCTACACCTTC,CASSEIGPESHGYTF
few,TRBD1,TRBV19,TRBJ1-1,TGTGCCAGTAGAGGGGACAGGAAGAACACTGAAGCTTTCTTT,CASRGDRKNTEAFF
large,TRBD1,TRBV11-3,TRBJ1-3,TGTGCCAGCAGCGTTGGACAGGGGGCGCAAGGAAACACCATATATTTT,CASSVGQGAQGNTIYF
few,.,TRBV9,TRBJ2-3,TGTGCCAGCAGCCCGTCCGGTTCAGGGTACACAGATACGCAGTATTTT,CASSPSGSGYTDTQYF
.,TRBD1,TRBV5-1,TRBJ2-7,TGCGCCAGCAGCTTGGAAGACAGGGCTTACGAGCAGTACTTC,CASSLEDRAYEQYF
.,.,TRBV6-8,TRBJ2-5,TGTGCCAGCAGGACGCCTCGTCAAGAGACCCAGTACTTC,CASRTPRQETQYF
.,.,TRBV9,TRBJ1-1,TGTGCCAGCAGCCCAAAGGCCACACCTACGAACACTGAAGCTTTCTTT,CASSPKATPTNTEAFF
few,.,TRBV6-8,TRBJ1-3,TGTGCCAGCAACCGACCAGGACAGAGAGGAAACACCATATATTTT,CASNRPGQRGNTIYF
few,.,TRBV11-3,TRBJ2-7,TGTGCCAGCAGCGTCCGGGGACAAGCATACGAGCAGTACTTC,CASSVRGQAYEQYF
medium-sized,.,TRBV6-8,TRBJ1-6,TGTGCCAGCCTCGCCCGGGGCTCCTATAATTCACCCCTCCACTTT,CASLARGSYNSPLHF
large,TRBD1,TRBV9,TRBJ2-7,TGTGCCAGCAGTGACAGGGGGTACACCAATGCCTACGAGCAGTACTTC,CASSDRGYTNAYEQYF
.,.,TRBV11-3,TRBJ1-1,TGTGCCAGCTCCTATAGAGGGGGGGTTACTGAAGCTTTCTTT,CASSYRGGVTEAFF